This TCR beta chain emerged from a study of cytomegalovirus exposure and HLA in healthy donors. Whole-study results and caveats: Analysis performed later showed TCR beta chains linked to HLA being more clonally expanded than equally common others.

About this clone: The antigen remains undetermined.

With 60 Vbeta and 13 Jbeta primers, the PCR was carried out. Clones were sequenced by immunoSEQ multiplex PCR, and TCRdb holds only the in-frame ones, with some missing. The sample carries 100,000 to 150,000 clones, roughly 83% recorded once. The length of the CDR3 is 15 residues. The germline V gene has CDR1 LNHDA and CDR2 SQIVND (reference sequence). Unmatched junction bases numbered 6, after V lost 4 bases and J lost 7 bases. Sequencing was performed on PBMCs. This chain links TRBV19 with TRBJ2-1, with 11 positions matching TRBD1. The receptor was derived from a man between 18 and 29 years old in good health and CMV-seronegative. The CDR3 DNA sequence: TGTGCCAGTAGTAACGGACAGGGGGCTCTGAATGAGCAGTTCTTC. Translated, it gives CASSNGQGALNEQFF.